One and the same sample provided the 23 T cell receptor beta chains below, sequenced in a study of blood T cell repertoires in COVID-19. Generated by immunoSEQ multiplex PCR, the TCRdb table keeps only in-frame clones and is missing some. The sample contains approximately 190,000 clones, about 88% of which appear only once. Material: peripheral blood. The origin of the receptors is a man aged 30 to 45 with active or convalescent COVID-19.

V gene TRBV19 combines with J gene TRBJ2-1, with no clear D. CDR1 and CDR2 (germline): LNHDA, SQIVND (reference sequence). CDR3 length: 17 residues. The germline V and J ends were trimmed by 4 bases and 6 bases, with 22 bases remaining between them. CDR3 loop: CASSSQTPSRSGNEQFF. DNA of the CDR3: TGTGCCAGTAGTAGCCAAACCCCGTCCCGGTCTGGCAATGAGCAGTTCTTC.

This chain connects TRBV24-1 to TRBJ2-1; D possibly corresponds to TRBD1 (5 bases). Trimming stripped 4 bases from V and 7 bases from J, with 13 bases between. Germline V gives CDR1 KGHDR, CDR2 SFDVKD. CDR3 size: 14 residues. CDR3 amino acids: CATSDQGVGNEQFF. The CDR3 DNA sequence: TGTGCCACCAGTGACCAAGGGGTAGGGAATGAGCAGTTCTTC.

This clone was found once. The V gene is TRBV19, the J gene TRBJ2-5, with a weak D call TRBD2 (7 bases). This CDR3 contains 14 residues. V lost 6 bases and J 5 bases, leaving 16 bases between the germline ends. Germline V gives CDR1 LNHDA, CDR2 SQIVND (reference sequence). The CDR3 nucleotides read TGTGCCAGTAGCGCCATGGGGGGGCGCGAGACCCAGTACTTC. Encoded protein: CASSAMGGRETQYF.

The chain recombines TRBV12-5 with TRBJ1-2, with TRBD1 as a possible D gene (6 bases). This CDR3 spans 14 amino acids. V dropped 6 bases and J dropped 3 bases, with 14 bases sitting between them. The germline V gene encodes CDR1 LGHNT and CDR2 FRNRAP. The DNA of the CDR3 is TGTGCTAGTGGCCTCGGACAGAAGCACTATGGCTACACCTTC. Translated: CASGLGQKHYGYTF.

The rearrangement links TRBV27 to TRBJ1-4; maybe TRBD1 (5 bases). CDR3 length equals 15 residues. Trimming took off 6 bases at V and 0 bases at J, with 11 bases between the two ends. Looked up from germline, CDR1 is MNHEY and CDR2 is SMNVEV (reference sequence). The CDR3 sequence: CASRPPGATNEKLFF. The CDR3 DNA sequence: TGTGCCAGCAGGCCCCCGGGGGCAACTAATGAAAAACTGTTTTTT.

This clone was picked up a small number of times. The chain combines TRBV4-2 with TRBJ2-5, with D tentatively TRBD2 (6 bases). The length of the CDR3 is 12 residues. From germline, CDR1 is LGHNA and CDR2 YNFKEQ. V was trimmed by 4 bases and J by 5 bases, leaving 8 bases between them. For the CDR3, the DNA is TGTGCCAGCAGCCCAGGGAGGGAGACCCAGTACTTC. This sequence encodes CASSPGRETQYF.

The chain recombines TRBV7-3 with TRBJ1-2; tentative D call: TRBD1 (5 bases). V dropped 5 bases and J dropped 4 bases, with 14 bases sitting between them. This CDR3 has 14 amino acids. The germline V gene has CDR1 SGHTA and CDR2 FQGTGA. The CDR3 loop reads CASSDSYRGYGYTF. In nucleotides, the CDR3 is TGTGCCAGCAGCGACAGCTACCGAGGCTATGGCTACACCTTC.

This clone occurred a few times. V is TRBV28 and J is TRBJ1-3, with D possibly TRBD1 on 6 matching bases. The germline CDR1 and CDR2 sequences are MDHEN and SYDVKM. This CDR3 comprises 13 residues. V lost 6 bases and J 4 bases, leaving 10 bases between the germline ends. The CDR3 sequence: CASSSGQGNTIYF. The CDR3 nucleotides are TGTGCCAGCAGCTCCGGACAGGGAAACACCATATATTTT. Complete variable domain (other parts from reference TRBV28 and TRBJ1-3): DVKVTQSSRYLVKRTGEKVFLECVQDMDHENMFWYRQDPGLGLRLIYFSYDVKMKEKGDIPEGYSVSREKKERFSLILESASTNQTSMYLCASSSGQGNTIYFGEGSWLTVV.

The chain couples TRBV3-1 (or the pseudogene TRBV3-2) to TRBJ1-5; 10 bases align to TRBD1. The CDR3 length is 15 residues. V gave up 3 bases and J gave up 2 bases; unmatched junction bases: 1. Germline CDR1 is LGHDT and CDR2 is YNNKEL (reference sequence). Here the CDR3 DNA reads TGTGCCAGCAGCCAGACAGGGGGCGGCAATCAGCCCCAGCATTTT. It encodes CASSQTGGGNQPQHF.

The rearrangement joins TRBV9 to TRBJ1-1; no definite D call. There are 14 residues in the CDR3. Germline V gene data show CDR1 as SGDLS and CDR2 as YYNGEE. Trimming pared 2 bases from V and 5 bases from J, leaving 13 bases between. CDR3 coding DNA: TGTGCCAGCAGCGTGGTCCCGGTGTGGACTGAAGCTTTCTTT. Amino acids: CASSVVPVWTEAFF. Looking up the rest from reference TRBV9 and TRBJ1-1 gives the full variable domain: DSGVTQTPKHLITATGQRVTLRCSPRSGDLSVYWYQQSLDQGLQFLIQYYNGEERAKGNILERFSAQQFPDLHSELNLSSLELGDSALYFCASSVVPVWTEAFFGQGTRLTVV.

CDR3 amino acids: CASRSGVANTEAFF. In DNA, the CDR3 is TGTGCCAGCAGATCGGGGGTAGCGAACACTGAAGCTTTCTTT. This chain links TRBV2 with TRBJ1-1; D is perhaps TRBD1 (5 bases). V shed 6 bases and J shed 1 base, with 12 bases lying between them. In germline, CDR1 is SNHLY, CDR2 FYNNEI. The CDR3 runs 14 residues.

This sequence joins TRBV10-3 and TRBJ2-7, with D hard to call. The germline gives CDR1 ENHRY, CDR2 SYGVKD. The V end lost 0 bases, the J end lost 5 bases, and 2 bases lay between the germline ends. This CDR3 comprises 11 residues. The CDR3 DNA reads as TGTGCCATCAGTGAGTCTAACGAGCAGTACGTC. Its translation is CAISESNEQYV.

The J gene is TRBJ2-5, the V gene TRBV13, with a weak D call TRBD2 (7 bases). The CDR3 loop spans 14 amino acids. The germline CDR1 and CDR2 sequences are PRHDT and FYEKMQ (reference sequence). With 5 bases removed from V and 3 bases from J, the gap between germline ends came to 13 bases. Here the CDR3 DNA reads TGTGCCAGCAGCCCGGGGGGCCGGAAAGAGACCCAGTACTTC. It is translated as CASSPGGRKETQYF. The entire variable domain, with the rest obtained from reference TRBV13 and TRBJ2-5, is as follows: AAGVIQSPRHLIKEKRETATLKCYPIPRHDTVYWYQQGPGQDPQFLISFYEKMQSDKGSIPDRFSAQQFSDYHSELNMSSLELGDSALYFCASSPGGRKETQYFGPGTRLLVL.

The CDR3 spells CASSGLAHNEQFF. The CDR3 DNA sequence: TGTGCCAGCTCAGGACTAGCCCACAATGAGCAGTTCTTC. This chain joins TRBV12-3 or TRBV12-4 and TRBJ2-1; 8 nucleotides align to TRBD2. The ends lost 8 bases at V and 5 bases at J; junction bases unmatched: 5. This CDR3 is built from 13 residues.

Regarding this clone: Other nucleotide sequences in the sample specify the same CDR3. The chain employs TRBV5-4 and TRBJ2-2, with 15 nucleotides matching TRBD2. This CDR3 has 17 amino acids. J gave up 1 base and V 5 bases, and 3 bases lay outside the gene matches. Germline assignment: CDR1 SGHNT and CDR2 YYREEE (reference sequence). The CDR3 region is CASRPGLAGGNTGELFF. The CDR3 region has the DNA TGTGCCAGCAGACCGGGACTAGCGGGGGGGAACACCGGGGAGCTGTTTTTT.

The chain carries TRBV4-1 and TRBJ2-5; TRBD1 is a possible D gene (5 bases). The germline gives CDR1 MGHRA, CDR2 YSYEKL. V was trimmed by 6 bases and J by 5 bases, leaving 19 bases between them. The CDR3 contains 15 residues. As DNA, the CDR3 is TGCGCCAGCAGGTTCAGACAGACTCGAGGCGAGACCCAGTACTTC. Translated: CASRFRQTRGETQYF.

The gene calls are TRBV3-1 (or the pseudogene TRBV3-2) and TRBJ2-2, with D perhaps matching TRBD1 (5 bases). From germline, CDR1 is LGHDT and CDR2 YNNKEL (reference sequence). This CDR3 is built from 15 residues. V was shortened by 5 bases and J by 4 bases, with 14 bases between the two germline ends. The CDR3 protein is CASSGQAMGTGELFF. CDR3 DNA: TGTGCCAGCAGCGGACAAGCCATGGGCACCGGGGAGCTGTTTTTT.

This clone showed up just a few times. Within the sample, other DNA sequences also encode this same CDR3. V and J are TRBV5-1 and TRBJ1-1; D remains ambiguous. The length of the CDR3 is 14 residues. Germline V gene sequence: CDR1 SGHRS, CDR2 YFSETQ. V was pared by 0 bases and J by 4 bases, with 10 bases between. CDR3: CASSLGEVGTEAFF. The CDR3 DNA reads as TGCGCCAGCAGCTTGGGGGAGGTGGGCACTGAAGCTTTCTTT.

The gene calls are TRBV24-1 and TRBJ2-5, with 9 nucleotides matching TRBD2. The CDR3 spans 15 residues. J was trimmed by 4 bases and V by 4 bases; bases with no gene match: 6. Germline CDR1 KGHDR, CDR2 SFDVKD. The CDR3 nucleotides read TGTGCCACCAGTGACTGGCGGGAGGGTAGAGAGACCCAGTACTTC. It translates to CATSDWREGRETQYF.

The genes are TRBV5-6 and TRBJ1-4; 7 bases are a match to TRBD1. The V segment lost 1 base and the J segment 8 bases; nucleotides outside the gene matches: 5. Germline lookup yields CDR1 SGHDT and CDR2 YYEEEE. The CDR3 loop spans 14 amino acids. DNA for the CDR3: TGTGCCAGCAGCTTGAGACAGGGACGGGAAAAACTGTTTTTT. Translated: CASSLRQGREKLFF.

This clone was seen only a few times. V usage is TRBV5-1 and J usage is TRBJ2-7; 9 bases are shared with TRBD2. The V and J ends lost 4 bases and 4 bases, in that order; junction bases with no gene match: 9. The V gene's germline CDR1 is SGHRS and CDR2 YFSETQ. This CDR3 region has 15 residues. The CDR3 protein is CASSTIAGAAYEQYF. CDR3 nucleotides: TGCGCCAGCAGCACCATAGCGGGAGCAGCGTACGAGCAGTACTTC.

The genes are TRBV18 and TRBJ2-1; 15 nucleotides match TRBD2. The CDR3 length is 18 residues. Germline V gene sequence: CDR1 KGHSH, CDR2 LQKENI. The V segment lost 6 bases and the J segment 0 bases; nucleotides outside the gene matches: 6. The CDR3 DNA reads as TGTGCCAGCTCGCCGGGACTAGCGGGAGGCCACTCCTACAATGAGCAGTTCTTC. This gives the protein CASSPGLAGGHSYNEQFF. Full variable domain (rest looked up from reference TRBV18 and TRBJ2-1): NAGVMQNPRHLVRRRGQEARLRCSPMKGHSHVYWYRQLPEEGLKFMVYLQKENIIDESGMPKERFSAEFPKEGPSILRIQQVVRGDSAAYFCASSPGLAGGHSYNEQFFGPGTRLTVL.

V is TRBV18 and J is TRBJ1-5; no firm D call. V was shortened by 0 bases and J by 7 bases, with 4 bases between the two germline ends. CDR3 size: 12 residues. CDR1 and CDR2 from the germline V gene are KGHSH and LQKENI. The CDR3 sequence: CASSPPGQPQHF. CDR3 nucleotide sequence: TGTGCCAGCTCACCACCGGGCCAGCCCCAGCATTTT. The variable domain in full, completed from reference TRBV18 and TRBJ1-5, reads NAGVMQNPRHLVRRRGQEARLRCSPMKGHSHVYWYRQLPEEGLKFMVYLQKENIIDESGMPKERFSAEFPKEGPSILRIQQVVRGDSAAYFCASSPPGQPQHFGDGTRLSIL.